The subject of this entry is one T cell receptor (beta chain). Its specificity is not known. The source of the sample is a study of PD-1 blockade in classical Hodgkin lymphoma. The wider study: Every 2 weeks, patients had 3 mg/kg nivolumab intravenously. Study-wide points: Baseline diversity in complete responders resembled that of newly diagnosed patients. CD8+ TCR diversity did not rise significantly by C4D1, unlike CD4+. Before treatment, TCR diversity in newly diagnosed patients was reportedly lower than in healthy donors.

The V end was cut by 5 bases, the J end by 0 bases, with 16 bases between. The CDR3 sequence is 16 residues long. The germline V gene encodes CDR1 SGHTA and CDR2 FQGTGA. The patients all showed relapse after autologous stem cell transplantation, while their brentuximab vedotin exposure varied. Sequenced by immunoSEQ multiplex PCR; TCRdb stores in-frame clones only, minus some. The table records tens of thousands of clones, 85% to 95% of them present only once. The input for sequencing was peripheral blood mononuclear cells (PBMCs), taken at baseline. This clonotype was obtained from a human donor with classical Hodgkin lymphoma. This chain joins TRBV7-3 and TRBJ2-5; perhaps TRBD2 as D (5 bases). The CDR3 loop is CASSPEGGANQETQYF. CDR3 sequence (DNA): TGTGCCAGCAGCCCCGAGGGTGGCGCAAACCAAGAGACCCAGTACTTC.